Only one count was recorded for the clone carrying this TCR beta chain. This sample was taken from a study of T cell changes during pregnancy in multiple sclerosis. Measured with immunoSEQ multiplex PCR; TCRdb has only the in-frame clones, and not every one. This sample has about 64,000 clones, with about 90% found just once. The input for sequencing was peripheral blood, taken in the second trimester of pregnancy. This clonotype originated in a female donor in good health, enrolled as a control in a pregnancy study.

Here the CDR3 DNA reads TGTGCCAGCAGTGCCTCAGGGATCTACGGCTACACCTTC. Residues: CASSASGIYGYTF. The V gene is TRBV6-1, the J gene TRBJ1-2; TRBD1 might be the D (5 bases). Germline-derived CDR1 and CDR2 are MNHNS and SASEGT. This CDR3 is built from 13 residues. Trimming took 4 bases from V and 8 from J, leaving 14 bases between them.